Reported below is one T cell receptor beta chain. Its cognate antigen is unknown. Using its own MiXCR run on the reads, TCRdb lists one record per CDR3 protein. The sample holds 200,000 to 250,000 distinct CDR3 sequences, around 35% seen once. This CDR3 comprises 16 residues. Trimming at V came to 2 bases and at J to 4 bases, leaving 9 bases not matched to a gene. Germline V gene sequence: CDR1 SGHTA, CDR2 FQGTGA. These data are taken from a study of T cell repertoires in cytomegalovirus infection. This sequence originates from a human donor in good health (CMV status not recorded). Some clones in this sample may be carry-over from other donors' samples. Source: CD8+ T cells from cultured PBMCs, taken from culture after CMV antigen stimulation. This chain joins TRBV7-3 and TRBJ1-1, with 8 positions matching TRBD1. The CDR3 nucleotides read TGTGCCAGCAGCTTAGAAAAACTCAGGGGGCCCACTGAAGCTTTCTTT. Its translation: CASSLEKLRGPTEAFF.